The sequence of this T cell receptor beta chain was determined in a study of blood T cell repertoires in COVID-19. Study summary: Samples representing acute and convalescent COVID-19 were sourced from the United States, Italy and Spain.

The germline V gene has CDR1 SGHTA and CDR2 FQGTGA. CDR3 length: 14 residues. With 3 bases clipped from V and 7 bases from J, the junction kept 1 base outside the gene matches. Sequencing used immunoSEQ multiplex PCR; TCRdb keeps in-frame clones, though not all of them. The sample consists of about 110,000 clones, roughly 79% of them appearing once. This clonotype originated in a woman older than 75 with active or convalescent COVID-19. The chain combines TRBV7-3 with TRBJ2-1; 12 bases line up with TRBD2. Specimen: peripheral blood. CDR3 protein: CASSLTSGSNEQFF. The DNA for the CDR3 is TGTGCCAGCAGCTTGACTAGCGGGAGTAATGAGCAGTTCTTC.